This T cell receptor beta chain was profiled in a study of breast tumors, draining lymph nodes, adjacent tissues. Study outcomes and limitations: Compared with lymph nodes, tumors were less diverse; compared with nontumor tissue, more. Tumor T cell lymph node origin was a supported hypothesis, not proven. Luminal-like breast cancer showed significantly greater tumor-nontumor repertoire similarity than basal-like breast cancer did. Data fit most tumor T cells coming from lymph node, expanding in tumor.

This clonotype was detected many times. The target antigen is unknown. TCRdb redid the calling of the multiplex PCR reads with MiXCR, one entry per CDR3 protein. The repertoire consists of about 200,000 distinct CDR3 sequences, with roughly 31% occurring once and the leading ten covering roughly 4%. The CDR3 loop spans 16 amino acids. V was trimmed by 3 bases and J by 0 bases, leaving 14 bases between them. Germline loops: CDR1 SGDLS, CDR2 YYNGEE. Axillary draining lymph nodes of breast cancer patients supplied the node samples. The specimen was axillary lymph node tissue. This clonotype was obtained from a female donor with breast cancer. Some clones in this sample may be carry-over from other donors' samples. V usage is TRBV9 and J usage is TRBJ2-3; D possibly corresponds to TRBD2 (6 bases). CDR3 amino acids: CASSGGTPSSTDTQYF. The CDR3 nucleotides are TGTGCCAGCAGCGGAGGGACTCCCAGTAGCACAGATACGCAGTATTTT.